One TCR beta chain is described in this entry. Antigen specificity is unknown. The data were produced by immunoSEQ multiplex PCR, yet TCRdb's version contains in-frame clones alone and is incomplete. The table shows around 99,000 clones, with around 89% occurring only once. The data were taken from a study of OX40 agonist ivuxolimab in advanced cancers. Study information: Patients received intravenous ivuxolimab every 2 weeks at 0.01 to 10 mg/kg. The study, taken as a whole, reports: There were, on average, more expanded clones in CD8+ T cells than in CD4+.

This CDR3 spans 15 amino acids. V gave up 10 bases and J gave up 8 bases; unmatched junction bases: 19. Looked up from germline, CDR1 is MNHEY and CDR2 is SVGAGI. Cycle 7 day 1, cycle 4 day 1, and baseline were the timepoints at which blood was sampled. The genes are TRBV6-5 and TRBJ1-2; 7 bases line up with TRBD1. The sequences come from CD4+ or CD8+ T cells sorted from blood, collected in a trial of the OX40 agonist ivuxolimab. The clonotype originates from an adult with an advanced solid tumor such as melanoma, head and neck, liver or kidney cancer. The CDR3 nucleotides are TGTGCCACCAGGGGGTTCGACAGGGCGACGCAGGGCTACACCTTC. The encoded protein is CATRGFDRATQGYTF.